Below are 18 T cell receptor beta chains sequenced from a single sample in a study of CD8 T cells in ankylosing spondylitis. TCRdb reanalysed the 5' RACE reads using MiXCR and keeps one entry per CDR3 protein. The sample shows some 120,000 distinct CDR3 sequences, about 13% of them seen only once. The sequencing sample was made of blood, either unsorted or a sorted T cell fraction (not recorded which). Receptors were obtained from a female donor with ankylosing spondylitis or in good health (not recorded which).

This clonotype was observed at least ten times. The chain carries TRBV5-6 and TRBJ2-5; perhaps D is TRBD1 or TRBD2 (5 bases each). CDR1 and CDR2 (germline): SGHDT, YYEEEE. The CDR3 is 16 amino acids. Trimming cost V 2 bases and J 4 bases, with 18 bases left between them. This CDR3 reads CASSLPTSGRVETQYF. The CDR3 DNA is TGTGCCAGCAGCTTACCTACTTCAGGGAGAGTAGAGACCCAGTACTTC.

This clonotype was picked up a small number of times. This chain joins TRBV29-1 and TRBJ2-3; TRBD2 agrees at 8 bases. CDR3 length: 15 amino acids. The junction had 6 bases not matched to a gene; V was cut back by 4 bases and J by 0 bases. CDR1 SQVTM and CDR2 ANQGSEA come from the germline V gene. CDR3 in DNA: TGCAGCGTTGGGACTAGCCTGGCCAGCACAGATACGCAGTATTTT. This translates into CSVGTSLASTDTQYF.

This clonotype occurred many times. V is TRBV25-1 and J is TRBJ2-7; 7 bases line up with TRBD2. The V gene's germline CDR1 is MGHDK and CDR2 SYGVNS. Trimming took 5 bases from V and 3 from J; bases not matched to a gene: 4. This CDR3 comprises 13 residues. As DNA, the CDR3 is TGTGCCAGCAGTTATGGCGGGGGCTACGAGCAGTACTTC. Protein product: CASSYGGGYEQYF.

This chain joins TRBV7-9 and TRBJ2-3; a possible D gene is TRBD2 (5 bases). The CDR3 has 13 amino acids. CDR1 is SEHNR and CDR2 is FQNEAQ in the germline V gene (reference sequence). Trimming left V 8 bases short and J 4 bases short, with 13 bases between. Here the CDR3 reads CASWPGGPDTQYF. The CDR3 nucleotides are TGTGCCAGCTGGCCCGGAGGCCCAGATACGCAGTATTTT.

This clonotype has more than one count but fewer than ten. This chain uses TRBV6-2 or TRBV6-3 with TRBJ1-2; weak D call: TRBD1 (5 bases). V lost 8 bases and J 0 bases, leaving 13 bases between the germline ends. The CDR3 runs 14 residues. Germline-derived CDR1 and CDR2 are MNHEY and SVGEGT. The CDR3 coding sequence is TGTGCCAGCGGCTGGGACGGAACTAACTATGGCTACACCTTC. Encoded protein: CASGWDGTNYGYTF.

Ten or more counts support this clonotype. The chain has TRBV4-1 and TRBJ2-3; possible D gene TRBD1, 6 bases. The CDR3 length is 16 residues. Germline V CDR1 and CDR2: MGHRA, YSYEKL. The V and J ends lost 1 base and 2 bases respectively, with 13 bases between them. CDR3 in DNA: TGCGCCAGCAGCCAAGGACCGGGACAAGTCACAGATACGCAGTATTTT. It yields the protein CASSQGPGQVTDTQYF.

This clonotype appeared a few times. The CDR3 bases are TGTGCCAGCAGCGAGGGCCCTACCCACCACTTT. Translated, it gives CASSEGPTHHF. This chain links TRBV11-2 with TRBJ1-6, with D unclear. Trimming left V 5 bases short and J 18 bases short, with 14 bases between. Germline CDR1 is SGHAT and CDR2 is FQNNGV. This CDR3 has 11 residues.

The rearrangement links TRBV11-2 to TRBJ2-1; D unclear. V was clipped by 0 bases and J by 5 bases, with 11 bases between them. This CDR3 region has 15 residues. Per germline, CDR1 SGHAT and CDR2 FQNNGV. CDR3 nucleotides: TGTGCCAGCAGCTTAGATCTAAGTGGGGACAATGAGCAGTTCTTC. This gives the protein CASSLDLSGDNEQFF.

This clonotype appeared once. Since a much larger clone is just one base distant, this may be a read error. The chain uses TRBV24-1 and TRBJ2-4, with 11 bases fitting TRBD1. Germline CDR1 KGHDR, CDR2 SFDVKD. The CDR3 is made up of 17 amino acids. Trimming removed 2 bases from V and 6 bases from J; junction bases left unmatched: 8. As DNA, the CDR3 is TGTGCCACCAGTGATTCCTGGACAGGGGGCCATGGAAACATTCAGTACTTC. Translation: CATSDSWTGGHGNIQYF.

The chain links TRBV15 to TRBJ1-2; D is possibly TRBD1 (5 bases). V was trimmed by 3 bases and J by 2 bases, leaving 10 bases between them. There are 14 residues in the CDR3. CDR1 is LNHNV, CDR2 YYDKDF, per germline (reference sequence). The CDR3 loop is CATSSRAGNYGYTF. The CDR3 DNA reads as TGTGCCACCAGCAGCAGGGCAGGGAACTATGGCTACACCTTC.

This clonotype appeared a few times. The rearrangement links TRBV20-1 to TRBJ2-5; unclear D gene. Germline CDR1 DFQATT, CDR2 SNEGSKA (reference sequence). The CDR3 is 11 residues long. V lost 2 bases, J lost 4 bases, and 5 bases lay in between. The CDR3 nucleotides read TGCAGTGCTAGAATAGGAGAGACCCAGTACTTC. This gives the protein CSARIGETQYF.

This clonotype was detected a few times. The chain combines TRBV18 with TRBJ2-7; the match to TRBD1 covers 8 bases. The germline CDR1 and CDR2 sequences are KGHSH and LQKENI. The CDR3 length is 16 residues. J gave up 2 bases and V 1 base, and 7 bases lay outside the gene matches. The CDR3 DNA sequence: TGTGCCAGCTCACCACGTATCTTACAGGGGGCCTACGAGCAGTACTTC. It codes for CASSPRILQGAYEQYF.

Here the CDR3 reads CASRSRGRELFF. The DNA of the CDR3 is TGTGCCAGCAGGTCCCGGGGGAGGGAGCTGTTTTTT. The chain employs TRBV28 and TRBJ2-2, with D possibly being TRBD2 (6 bases). The CDR3 runs 12 residues. Trimming pared 6 bases from V and 9 bases from J, leaving 11 bases between. Per the germline V gene, CDR1 is MDHEN and CDR2 is SYDVKM.

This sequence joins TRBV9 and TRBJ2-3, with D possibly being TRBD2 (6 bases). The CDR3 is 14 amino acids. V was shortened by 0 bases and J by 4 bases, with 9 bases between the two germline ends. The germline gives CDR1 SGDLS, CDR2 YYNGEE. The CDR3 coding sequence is TGTGCCAGCAGCGTAGAGGGAGGATCAGATACGCAGTATTTT. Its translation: CASSVEGGSDTQYF.

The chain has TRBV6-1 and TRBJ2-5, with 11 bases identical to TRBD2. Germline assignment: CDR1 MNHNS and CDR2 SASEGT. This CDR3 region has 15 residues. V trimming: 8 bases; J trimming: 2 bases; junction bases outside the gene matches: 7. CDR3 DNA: TGTGCCAGCGGTAGACTAGCGGGGCGTCAAGAGACCCAGTACTTC. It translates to CASGRLAGRQETQYF.

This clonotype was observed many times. The CDR3 nucleotides read TGCAGTGCTAGAGTCCTTAAGGCGGGAGTGTCAGAGACCCAGTACTTC. Translated, it gives CSARVLKAGVSETQYF. The chain couples TRBV20-1 to TRBJ2-5, with TRBD2 matching over 7 bases. CDR3 length equals 16 residues. The germline CDR1 and CDR2 sequences are DFQATT and SNEGSKA (reference sequence). Trimming cost V 1 base and J 4 bases; bases outside gene matches: 12.

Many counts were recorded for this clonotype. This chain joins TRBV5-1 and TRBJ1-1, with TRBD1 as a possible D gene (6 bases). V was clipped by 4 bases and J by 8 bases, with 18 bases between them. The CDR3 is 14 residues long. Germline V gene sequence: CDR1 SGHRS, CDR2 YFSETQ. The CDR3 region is CASSVTGTPTEAFF. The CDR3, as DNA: TGCGCCAGCAGCGTAACCGGGACACCAACCGAAGCTTTCTTT. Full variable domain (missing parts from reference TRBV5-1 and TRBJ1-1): KAGVTQTPRYLIKTRGQQVTLSCSPISGHRSVSWYQQTPGQGLQFLFEYFSETQRNKGNFPGRFSGRQFSNSRSEMNVSTLELGDSALYLCASSVTGTPTEAFFGQGTRLTVV.

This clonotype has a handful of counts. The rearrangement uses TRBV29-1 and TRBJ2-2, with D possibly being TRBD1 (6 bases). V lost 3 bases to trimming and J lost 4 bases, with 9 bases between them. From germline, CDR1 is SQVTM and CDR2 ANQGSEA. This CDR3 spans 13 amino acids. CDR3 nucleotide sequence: TGCAGCGTTGACGGACAGACCACCGGGGAGCTGTTTTTT. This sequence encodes CSVDGQTTGELFF.